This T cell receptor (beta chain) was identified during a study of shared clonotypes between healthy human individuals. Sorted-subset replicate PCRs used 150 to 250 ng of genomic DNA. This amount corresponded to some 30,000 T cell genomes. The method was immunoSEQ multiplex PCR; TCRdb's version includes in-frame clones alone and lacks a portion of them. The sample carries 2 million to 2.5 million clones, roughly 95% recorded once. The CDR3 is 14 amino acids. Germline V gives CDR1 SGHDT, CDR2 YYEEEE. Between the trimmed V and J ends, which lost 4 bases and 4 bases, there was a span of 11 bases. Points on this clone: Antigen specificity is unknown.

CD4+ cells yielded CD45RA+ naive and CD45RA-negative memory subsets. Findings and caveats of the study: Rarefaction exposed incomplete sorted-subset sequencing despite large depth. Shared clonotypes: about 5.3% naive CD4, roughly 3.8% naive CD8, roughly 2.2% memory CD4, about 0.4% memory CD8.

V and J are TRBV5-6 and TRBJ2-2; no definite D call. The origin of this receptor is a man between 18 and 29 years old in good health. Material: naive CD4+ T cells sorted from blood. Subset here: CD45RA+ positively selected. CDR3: CASSLPQGTGELFF. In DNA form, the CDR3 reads TGTGCCAGCAGCCTACCACAAGGCACCGGGGAGCTGTTTTTT.